What follows are 14 T cell receptor beta chains derived from one specimen sequenced in a study of blood T cell repertoires in COVID-19 (dated by TCRdb to about 2020). The library was produced with the immunoSEQ multiplex PCR assay. TCRdb stores this immuneACCESS table with in-frame sequences only. Part of the clones is absent; in the studies checked, under half of the shortfall reflects unresolved V genes, and no reason is known for the rest. Here the sample has over 90,000 clones; about 85% occur a single time. About 4% of the sample lies in the top ten. Sequenced: peripheral blood. Receptors were obtained from a man aged 55 to 70 with acute or convalescent COVID-19.

The genes are TRBV5-5 and TRBJ2-3, with 8 bases aligning to TRBD2. V lost 4 bases, J lost 1 base, and 14 bases stayed unmatched. The CDR3 is made up of 18 amino acids. Germline-derived CDR1 and CDR2 are SGHKS and YYEKEE (reference sequence). CDR3 loop: CASSRSGYTSGRTDTQYF. The CDR3 DNA follows: TGTGCCAGCAGCCGGTCGGGTTATACTAGCGGACGCACAGATACGCAGTATTTT.

This clone was seen just once. This chain links TRBV4-3 with TRBJ2-1; D call uncertain. The germline V gene encodes CDR1 LGHNA and CDR2 YSLEER. The CDR3 length is 13 residues. The ends were cut back, 0 bases at V and 9 bases at J, with 9 bases in the middle. The CDR3 region is CASSQESPREQFF. CDR3 nucleotide sequence: TGCGCCAGCAGCCAAGAGTCCCCGCGTGAGCAGTTCTTC.

The chain employs TRBV9 and TRBJ2-7, with 9 positions matching TRBD1. This CDR3 comprises 15 residues. The junction had 8 bases not matched to a gene; V was cut back by 3 bases and J by 4 bases. The germline V gene encodes CDR1 SGDLS and CDR2 YYNGEE. The CDR3 sequence: CASSEGTGIGYEQYF. The CDR3 DNA sequence: TGTGCCAGCAGCGAAGGGACAGGGATAGGGTACGAGCAGTACTTC.

V gene TRBV12-3 or TRBV12-4 combines with J gene TRBJ2-7; D is unresolved. The germline V and J ends were trimmed by 2 bases and 7 bases, with 6 bases remaining between them. The length of the CDR3 is 11 residues. The CDR3 bases are TGTGCCAGCAGTTTACAGCGTGAGCAGTACTTC. It codes for CASSLQREQYF.

The chain links TRBV5-1 to TRBJ2-1; D unresolved. Germline V gene sequence: CDR1 SGHRS, CDR2 YFSETQ. The CDR3 runs to 15 residues. V shed 0 bases and J shed 4 bases, with 11 bases lying between them. The CDR3 DNA reads TGCGCCAGCAGCTTGGGCAGCGTAAGGTACAATGAGCAGTTCTTC. Translated: CASSLGSVRYNEQFF. The whole variable domain, filled in from reference TRBV5-1 and TRBJ2-1, reads KAGVTQTPRYLIKTRGQQVTLSCSPISGHRSVSWYQQTPGQGLQFLFEYFSETQRNKGNFPGRFSGRQFSNSRSEMNVSTLELGDSALYLCASSLGSVRYNEQFFGPGTRLTVL.

The table lists this clone with a few counts. V and J are TRBV5-6 and TRBJ1-3, with 7 bases that match TRBD1. The V segment lost 3 bases and the J segment 2 bases; nucleotides outside the gene matches: 2. CDR3 length: 14 residues. Germline CDR1 is SGHDT and CDR2 is YYEEEE. The CDR3 coding sequence is TGTGCCAGCAGCTCCGGACAGGCTGGAAACACCATATATTTT. It is translated as CASSSGQAGNTIYF.

The sample holds a few counts of this clone. The V gene is TRBV7-2, the J gene TRBJ1-2, with 12 bases fitting TRBD1. Germline CDR1 and CDR2: SGHTA and FQGNSA. V trimming: 5 bases; J trimming: 13 bases; junction bases outside the gene matches: 14. This CDR3 comprises 15 residues. The CDR3 loop reads CASSAFWGTGGEGTF. CDR3 DNA sequence: TGTGCCAGCAGCGCCTTTTGGGGGACAGGGGGCGAGGGCACCTTC.

The V gene is TRBV21-1, the J gene TRBJ2-5; the tabulated D call, TRBD2, remains unverified against the DNA. TRBV21-1 is annotated as a pseudogene. This CDR3 comprises 13 residues. CDR3 bases: TGTGCCAGCAGCGCGGGGGGTTTGGAGACCCAGTACTTC. It encodes CASSAGGLETQYF.

The gene calls are TRBV10-3 and TRBJ2-6, with 7 bases identical to TRBD1. The trim removed 3 bases at V and 0 bases at J, leaving 2 bases unmatched. Germline V lookup: CDR1 ENHRY, CDR2 SYGVKD. The length of the CDR3 is 16 residues. The CDR3 DNA reads as TGTGCCATCAGTGATTACAGGGGCTCTGGGGCCAACGTCCTGACTTTC. Its translation is CAISDYRGSGANVLTF.

The chain recombines TRBV6-5 with TRBJ1-1; possible D gene TRBD1, 5 bases. From germline, CDR1 is MNHEY and CDR2 SVGAGI. The CDR3 has 15 amino acids. Trimming pared 6 bases from V and 1 base from J, leaving 15 bases between. CDR3 nucleotides: TGTGCCAGCAGGGACATCCAGAACAGGAACACTGAAGCTTTCTTT. Translated: CASRDIQNRNTEAFF.

The rearrangement uses TRBV11-2 and TRBJ2-1; D might be TRBD1 (5 bases). This CDR3 spans 13 amino acids. The V and J ends lost 3 bases and 8 bases respectively, with 11 bases between them. Looked up from germline, CDR1 is SGHAT and CDR2 is FQNNGV. Written as DNA, the CDR3 is TGTGCCAGCAGCTTCTCGCAGGGATATGAGCAGTTCTTC. It specifies CASSFSQGYEQFF.

This sequence joins TRBV10-3 and TRBJ1-2; D perhaps matches TRBD1 (6 bases). The CDR3 is made up of 13 amino acids. The V gene's germline CDR1 is ENHRY and CDR2 SYGVKD. V was shortened by 3 bases and J by 8 bases, with 13 bases between the two germline ends. DNA of the CDR3: TGTGCCATCAGTGACAGGGATACAGGGGGCTACACCTTC. This encodes CAISDRDTGGYTF.

The chain uses TRBV18 and TRBJ2-7; the D gene is possibly TRBD1 (5 bases). Germline values: CDR1 KGHSH, CDR2 LQKENI. V lost 3 bases and J 0 bases, leaving 9 bases between the germline ends. This CDR3 is built from 14 residues. This CDR3 reads CASSPGLVSYEQYF. CDR3 sequence (DNA): TGTGCCAGCTCACCGGGGCTTGTCTCCTACGAGCAGTACTTC.

V gene TRBV24-1 combines with J gene TRBJ2-1; 7 nucleotides match TRBD2. Germline trimming cut 4 bases from V and 10 bases from J; bases unmatched to any gene: 12. This CDR3 has 15 residues. Germline lookup yields CDR1 KGHDR and CDR2 SFDVKD. Here the CDR3 reads CATSEGGSSPGEQFF. Here the CDR3 DNA reads TGTGCCACCAGTGAGGGCGGGAGTTCCCCCGGGGAGCAGTTCTTC.